The 19 T cell receptor beta chains in this list originate from one sample, sequenced in a study of OX40 agonist ivuxolimab in advanced cancers. Measured with immunoSEQ multiplex PCR; TCRdb has only the in-frame clones, and not every one. The table has around 40,000 clones, more than 70% seen once. This specimen consisted of CD4+ or CD8+ T cells sorted from blood, obtained in a trial of the OX40 agonist ivuxolimab. All receptors come from an adult with an advanced solid tumor such as melanoma, head and neck, liver or kidney cancer.

This chain uses TRBV6-1 with TRBJ2-5; no clear D. Between the trimmed V and J ends, which lost 0 bases and 3 bases, there was a span of 14 bases. The CDR3 covers 16 residues. CDR1 is MNHNS and CDR2 is SASEGT in the germline V gene. CDR3 residues: CASSEAGWAGKETQYF. For the CDR3, the DNA is TGTGCCAGCAGTGAAGCGGGTTGGGCAGGAAAAGAGACCCAGTACTTC.

The chain joins TRBV6-6 to TRBJ2-7; D perhaps matches TRBD2 (6 bases). Trimming removed 6 bases from V and 4 bases from J, with 16 bases in between. CDR1 is MNHNY, CDR2 SVGAGI, per germline (reference sequence). The CDR3 loop spans 14 amino acids. CDR3 sequence reads: CASSRLGRLYEQYF. The CDR3 DNA sequence: TGTGCCAGCAGCCGGCTGGGGAGGCTTTACGAGCAGTACTTC.

The gene calls are TRBV15 and TRBJ2-1, with a possible D match to TRBD2 (7 bases). This CDR3 spans 14 amino acids. Per the germline V gene, CDR1 is LNHNV and CDR2 is YYDKDF (reference sequence). Trimming took off 5 bases at V and 2 bases at J, with 10 bases between the two ends. The CDR3 coding sequence is TGTGCCACCAGCGGGGGGGCGGCCTACAATGAGCAGTTCTTC. Translated, it gives CATSGGAAYNEQFF.

The chain links TRBV4-1 to TRBJ1-1, with 9 nucleotides matching TRBD1. The CDR3 sequence is 14 residues long. Trimming removed 3 bases from V and 7 bases from J; junction bases left unmatched: 6. The germline gives CDR1 MGHRA, CDR2 YSYEKL. CDR3 coding DNA: TGCGCCAGCAGCCATGGGACAGGGAGAAATGAAGCTTTCTTT. This codes for CASSHGTGRNEAFF.

The rearrangement uses TRBV30 and TRBJ1-6; possibly TRBD1 for D (5 bases). Germline V gene lookup returns CDR1 GTSNPN and CDR2 SVGIG (reference sequence). This CDR3 has 18 amino acids. The V end lost 5 bases, the J end lost 0 bases, and 20 bases lay between the germline ends. For the CDR3, the DNA is TGTGCCTGGGAAACCGCCCGGACCGACAGCTCCTATAATTCACCCCTCCACTTT. It translates to CAWETARTDSSYNSPLHF.

The gene calls are TRBV7-6 and TRBJ1-5; D uncertain. The CDR3 spans 13 residues. The ends were cut back, 1 base at V and 11 bases at J, with 12 bases in the middle. Germline V gives CDR1 SGHVS, CDR2 FNYEAQ. The CDR3 is CASSLGPTQSQHF. CDR3 in DNA: TGTGCCAGCAGCTTAGGTCCGACGCAGTCCCAGCATTTT.

This sequence joins TRBV19 and TRBJ2-6, with D unresolved. Germline V gene data show CDR1 as LNHDA and CDR2 as SQIVND (reference sequence). The CDR3 has 15 residues. Trimming took 5 bases from V and 0 from J, leaving 8 bases between them. The CDR3 loop is CASSPDISGANVLTF. DNA of the CDR3: TGTGCCAGTAGTCCAGACATCTCTGGGGCCAACGTCCTGACTTTC.

The V call is TRBV9, the J call TRBJ1-1; 9 nucleotides align to TRBD1. Germline V gene lookup returns CDR1 SGDLS and CDR2 YYNGEE. This CDR3 is 15 amino acids long. Trimming at V came to 0 bases and at J to 9 bases, leaving 9 bases not matched to a gene. CDR3 bases: TGTGCCAGCAGCGTAGAGCTTACCACAGGGGGCAAAGCTTTCTTT. As protein: CASSVELTTGGKAFF.

This chain connects TRBV6-6 to TRBJ2-1; no reliable D call. Between the trimmed V and J ends, which lost 0 bases and 5 bases, there was a span of 11 bases. CDR3 size: 15 residues. CDR1 and CDR2 from the germline V gene are MNHNY and SVGAGI (reference sequence). CDR3 amino acids: CASSYSIGPNNEQFF. The CDR3 DNA follows: TGTGCCAGCAGTTACTCGATAGGGCCTAACAATGAGCAGTTCTTC.

The chain has TRBV7-9 and TRBJ2-5; 8 bases align to TRBD2. Germline V gives CDR1 SEHNR, CDR2 FQNEAQ (reference sequence). With V trimmed by 5 bases and J by 1 base, 3 bases remained unmatched. The CDR3 consists of 14 residues. The CDR3 nucleotides are TGTGCCAGCAGCGCAGGACTAGCCCAAGAGACCCAGTACTTC. Translating it yields CASSAGLAQETQYF.

This chain joins TRBV7-9 and TRBJ2-7; D remains ambiguous. The CDR3 sequence is 15 residues long. Trimming took 1 base from V and 2 from J, leaving 12 bases between them. Germline CDR1 SEHNR, CDR2 FQNEAQ (reference sequence). The CDR3 DNA sequence: TGTGCCAGCAGCTTAGAAGGTCAACGAACCTACGAGCAGTACTTC. Protein: CASSLEGQRTYEQYF.

V and J are TRBV7-6 and TRBJ2-7; a possible D gene is TRBD1 (6 bases). V lost 5 bases and J lost 4, with 15 bases in between. Germline-derived CDR1 and CDR2 are SGHVS and FNYEAQ. The CDR3 covers 14 residues. In DNA form, the CDR3 reads TGTGCCAGCAGCAACCCGGGACAACTTTACGAGCAGTACTTC. Translated: CASSNPGQLYEQYF. The whole variable domain, filled in from reference TRBV7-6 and TRBJ2-7, reads GAGVSQSPRYKVTKRGQDVALRCDPISGHVSLYWYRQALGQGPEFLTYFNYEAQQDKSGLPNDRFSAERPEGSISTLTIQRTEQRDSAMYRCASSNPGQLYEQYFGPGTRLTVT.

This clone was seen a single time. This chain connects TRBV5-1 to TRBJ2-1; D not certain. Germline CDR1 and CDR2: SGHRS and YFSETQ. The CDR3 is made up of 15 amino acids. Trimming left V 2 bases short and J 0 bases short, with 9 bases between. The CDR3 nucleotides are TGCGCCAGCAGCTTAGACCGTAGCTCCTACAATGAGCAGTTCTTC. Its translation is CASSLDRSSYNEQFF.

The V call is TRBV7-9, the J call TRBJ2-1, with TRBD2 identical over 7 bases. The germline gives CDR1 SEHNR, CDR2 FQNEAQ (reference sequence). CDR3 size: 18 residues. The V gene end was trimmed by 5 bases and the J gene end by 7 bases; junction bases not matched to a gene: 20. The CDR3 spells CASSLGRRGGTMGNEQFF. CDR3 sequence (DNA): TGTGCCAGCAGCCTGGGGCGCCGCGGGGGAACCATGGGGAATGAGCAGTTCTTC.

The chain is built from TRBV9 and TRBJ1-4; D is possibly TRBD1 (5 bases). Germline CDR1 reads SGDLS; CDR2 reads YYNGEE. This CDR3 is 15 amino acids long. V lost 6 bases, J lost 1 base, and 13 bases lay in between. CDR3 sequence reads: CASTPEGRTNEKLFF. The CDR3 coding sequence is TGTGCCAGCACCCCCGAGGGACGAACTAATGAAAAACTGTTTTTT.

The chain uses TRBV4-2 and TRBJ1-3, with D possibly TRBD1 on 5 matching bases. CDR3 size: 19 residues. The ends were cut back, 4 bases at V and 3 bases at J, with 25 bases in the middle. Germline V gene lookup returns CDR1 LGHNA and CDR2 YNFKEQ. The CDR3 is CASSRDREPGPLRGNTIYF. The CDR3 DNA reads as TGTGCCAGCAGCCGGGACCGGGAGCCAGGGCCACTCCGTGGAAACACCATATATTTT.

V gene TRBV7-2 combines with J gene TRBJ2-7; TRBD1 matches at 9 bases. The germline V gene has CDR1 SGHTA and CDR2 FQGNSA. The junction had 2 bases not matched to a gene; V was cut back by 8 bases and J by 3 bases. This CDR3 contains 12 residues. The CDR3 coding sequence is TGTGCCAGCGGGACAGGGTTCTACGAGCAGTACTTC. It is translated as CASGTGFYEQYF. Based on the CDR3 plus reference TRBV7-2 and TRBJ2-7, the full variable domain is GAGVSQSPSNKVTEKGKDVELRCDPISGHTALYWYRQSLGQGLEFLIYFQGNSAPDKSGLPSDRFSAERTGGSVSTLTIQRTQQEDSAVYLCASGTGFYEQYFGPGTRLTVT.

The chain carries TRBV10-3 and TRBJ2-1; the D gene is possibly TRBD2 (5 bases). CDR3 size: 13 residues. Trimming shortened V by 8 bases and J by 9 bases, and 17 bases separated the two germline ends. The V gene's germline CDR1 is ENHRY and CDR2 SYGVKD. This CDR3 is CAIGEDSVGEQFF. CDR3 nucleotides: TGTGCCATCGGAGAGGACTCGGTCGGTGAGCAGTTCTTC.

J is TRBJ2-1 and V is TRBV7-9; 7 bases map to TRBD2. The J segment lost 6 bases and the V segment lost 3 bases, leaving 11 bases of the junction unmatched. Germline V gives CDR1 SEHNR, CDR2 FQNEAQ (reference sequence). This CDR3 comprises 16 residues. The CDR3 sequence is CASSFPPEAGLNEQFF. Here the CDR3 DNA reads TGTGCCAGCAGCTTTCCCCCAGAAGCGGGACTCAATGAGCAGTTCTTC.